The rows below give T cell receptor beta chains drawn from one sample of a study of CXCR3-negative and CXCR3-positive naive CD8 T cells. TCRdb reprocessed the 5' RACE reads and stores each CDR3 protein as one record, lacking DNA. The sample table includes more than 9,500 distinct CDR3 sequences. Sequenced sample: naive CXCR3- CD8+ T cells from blood. These TCRs come from a human donor in good health. Some clones in this sample may be carry-over from other donors' samples. CDR3s include the opening cysteine and the closing phenylalanine or tryptophan. Each record gives: J gene, CDR3 length, V gene, clone size, CDR3 protein. Size is stated for part of the rows, as once, few or many counts, or as a class when the clone is expanded.

TRBJ1-1,12,TRBV29-1,-,CSVDPSGVEAFF
TRBJ2-1,14,TRBV20-1,-,CSAGDSGSYNEQFF
TRBJ2-3,15,TRBV28,-,CASSDGLDFTDTQYF
TRBJ1-4,15,TRBV6-1,-,CASSAGVAGGEKLFF
TRBJ2-1,15,TRBV7-8,medium-sized,CASSPGTSLYNEQFF
TRBJ2-1,15,TRBV19,-,CASSFQDGGVNEQFF
TRBJ2-1,16,TRBV13,-,CASSISPSDRNNEQFF
TRBJ1-2,16,TRBV2,-,CASSVVGQRGNYGYTF
TRBJ2-1,12,TRBV7-9,-,CASSSTDNEQFF
TRBJ2-5,15,TRBV6-2/TRBV6-3,medium-sized,CASSSNGLSGETQYF
TRBJ2-1,18,TRBV7-6,-,CASSPSRQGEEDYNEQFF
TRBJ2-2,16,TRBV6-2/TRBV6-3,medium-sized,CASSYSGTQNTGELFF
TRBJ2-5,14,TRBV7-9,-,CASSSPTRWETQYF
TRBJ2-5,13,TRBV29-1,medium-sized,CSVYLAGQETQYF
TRBJ1-1,12,TRBV19,-,CASSIKVTEAFF
TRBJ2-1,15,TRBV6-6,-,CASSSRRERGNEQFF
TRBJ2-1,13,TRBV2,-,CASSWDSNNEQFF
TRBJ2-3,13,TRBV2,-,CASSGQSTDTQYF
TRBJ2-7,13,TRBV20-1,medium-sized,CSARSSIGYEQYF
TRBJ2-3,16,TRBV6-5,medium-sized,CASSYALAASTDTQYF
TRBJ1-1,14,TRBV29-1,-,CSADLGTLNTEAFF
TRBJ2-7,14,TRBV5-1,-,CASSLEWGSYEQYF
TRBJ2-1,16,TRBV6-2/TRBV6-3,-,CASSRLSGRAENEQFF
TRBJ2-2,15,TRBV6-5,medium-sized,CASSYSGGSDGELFF
TRBJ2-7,15,TRBV21-1,medium-sized,CASTILATASYEQYF
TRBJ2-7,15,TRBV4-1,medium-sized,CASSQEEAGTYEQYF
TRBJ2-3,14,TRBV15,-,CGTSPDRVTDTQYF
TRBJ2-1,14,TRBV11-3,-,CASSLRTGYNEQFF
TRBJ2-3,14,TRBV20-1,-,CSASPGFGTDTQYF
TRBJ1-2,14,TRBV18,-,CASSPPETAYGYTF
TRBJ1-1,14,TRBV3-1,-,CASSPTSLNTEAFF
TRBJ1-5,14,TRBV20-1,-,CSALDYYSNQPQHF
TRBJ2-1,16,TRBV6-6,-,CASSYSREPPDDEQFF
TRBJ2-1,18,TRBV21-1,-,CASSKGGQYRDIYNEQFF
TRBJ2-1,15,TRBV29-1,-,CSVEPPGQVYNEQFF
TRBJ2-3,17,TRBV6-2/TRBV6-3,medium-sized,CASSFPLGEVSTDTQYF
TRBJ2-1,16,TRBV3-1,-,CASSQDPTRTGSEQFF
TRBJ2-1,15,TRBV6-2/TRBV6-3,-,CASSYRREEYNEQFF
TRBJ2-5,19,TRBV27,-,CASSTLHRGSGLAEETQYF
TRBJ2-1,16,TRBV25-1,medium-sized,CASSELTSGSLDEQFF
TRBJ2-4,15,TRBV29-1,-,CSVDLLWGGNIIQYF
TRBJ2-3,15,TRBV12-3/TRBV12-4,medium-sized,CASSIGAGLTDTQYF
TRBJ2-7,17,TRBV7-9,medium-sized,CASSSSRTIADFNEQYF
TRBJ2-2,17,TRBV28,-,CASSRTTSLFNTGELFF
TRBJ1-1,15,TRBV4-2,-,CASSQAGTGDTEAFF
TRBJ2-1,14,TRBV29-1,-,CSVVQSNSYNEQFF
TRBJ2-5,12,TRBV11-2,-,CASTPGRETQYF
TRBJ2-1,15,TRBV28,-,CASSQRVITYNEQFF
TRBJ1-2,14,TRBV3-1,medium-sized,CASSHSRTDYGYTF
TRBJ2-1,15,TRBV7-3,-,CASSPLAGDNNEQFF